This T cell receptor beta chain derives from a study of shared clonotypes between healthy human individuals. Germline V gene data show CDR1 as MGHRA and CDR2 as YSYEKL. The CDR3 spans 17 residues. V gave up 0 bases and J gave up 2 bases; unmatched junction bases: 7. With regard to this clone: No antigen is known for it.

Naivety among CD8 cells was defined by CD45RO negativity and positive CCR7 selection, thereby excluding terminally differentiated effector memory CD45RA+ cells. General observations from the study: The authors expected sequencing depth to affect clonotype sharing among donors. The four-donor shared clonotypes exceeded non-shared clonotypes in generation probability, with non-shared ones scoring lower.

The assay was carried out at the deep level. Each PCR replicate from the sorted subsets contained around 0.2 ug DNA, which is about 30,000 T cell genomes. Generated by immunoSEQ multiplex PCR, the TCRdb table keeps only in-frame clones and is missing some. This sample has around 1,900,000 clones; over 85% occur once, and the top ten carry 1.5% to 2%. J is TRBJ2-1 and V is TRBV4-1, with 7 bases matching TRBD2. This receptor was obtained from a man aged 18 to 30 in good health. Some clones in this sample may be carry-over from other donors' samples. Sample: naive CD8+ T cells from PBMCs. This CDR3 is CASSQDVGGRAYNEQFF. Written as DNA, the CDR3 is TGCGCCAGCAGCCAAGATGTTGGCGGGAGAGCCTACAATGAGCAGTTCTTC.